This T cell receptor (beta chain) was sequenced during a study of blood T cell repertoires in COVID-19. For the study at large: Acute-phase and convalescent COVID-19 samples originated in the United States, Italy and Spain. Nucleic acid was either cDNA or gDNA, and it came from T cells, B-cell-depleted T cells, or PBMCs.

Per the study methods: Estimation of nucleated cell counts relied on the amplification of reference gene primers. Some clones are missing from TCRdb's copy, which holds only in-frame ones; the method was immunoSEQ multiplex PCR. V and J calls and clone size are those listed in that table; D and trimming were worked out from the DNA. The table shows approximately 250,000 clones, with 85% to 90% occurring only once. Trimming removed 6 bases from V and 8 bases from J; junction bases left unmatched: 4. CDR3 length: 12 residues. Germline values: CDR1 WNHNN, CDR2 SYGVQD (reference sequence). The chain links TRBV10-1 to TRBJ2-1; 7 nucleotides align to TRBD2. The sequencing sample was made of peripheral blood. This TCR came from a man aged 18 to 30 with active or convalescent COVID-19. Written as DNA, the CDR3 is TGCGCCAGCAGCCATACTAGCGATGAGCAGTTCTTC. Its translation is CASSHTSDEQFF.